One and the same sample provided the 24 T cell receptor beta chains below, sequenced in a study of OX40 agonist ivuxolimab in advanced cancers. Assay: immunoSEQ multiplex PCR; the TCRdb copy retains only in-frame clones and omits some. The sample comprises 54,000 or so clones, approximately 80% of which are singletons, and about 1.9% rests with the top ten. This material consisted of CD4+ or CD8+ T cells sorted from blood, taken in a trial of the OX40 agonist ivuxolimab. These receptors all come from an adult with an advanced solid tumor such as melanoma, head and neck, liver or kidney cancer.

This chain uses TRBV5-4 with TRBJ1-2; D gene unclear. The ends were cut back, 2 bases at V and 7 bases at J, with 12 bases in the middle. Germline V gives CDR1 SGHNT, CDR2 YYREEE (reference sequence). This CDR3 spans 13 amino acids. CDR3: CASSFGRTFGYTF. CDR3 DNA: TGTGCCAGCAGCTTCGGACGGACCTTTGGCTACACCTTC.

The rearrangement links TRBV5-6 to TRBJ1-4; D uncertain. Deletions cut 1 base from V and 7 bases from J, with 8 bases between. CDR1 and CDR2 (germline): SGHDT, YYEEEE. The length of the CDR3 is 13 residues. This chain's CDR3 is CASSLTRSEKLFF. CDR3 nucleotide sequence: TGTGCCAGCAGCTTGACGAGGAGTGAAAAACTGTTTTTT.

The chain has TRBV2 and TRBJ1-2, with 7 positions matching TRBD1. The V gene's germline CDR1 is SNHLY and CDR2 FYNNEI. V trimming: 11 bases; J trimming: 1 base; junction bases outside the gene matches: 7. CDR3 size: 13 residues. Written as DNA, the CDR3 is TGTGCCGGAGGGACAGACAATAACTATGGCTACACCTTC. As protein: CAGGTDNNYGYTF.

The chain has TRBV30 and TRBJ2-7; TRBD1 matches 10 bases. The CDR3 is 14 residues long. Germline values: CDR1 GTSNPN, CDR2 SVGIG (reference sequence). Trimming removed 4 bases from V and 6 bases from J; junction bases left unmatched: 9. The CDR3 DNA reads TGTGCCTGGAATCTTGGGGACAGGGGAGGCGAGCAGTACTTC. Its protein product is CAWNLGDRGGEQYF.

This clone was observed a handful of times. The chain is built from TRBV10-3 and TRBJ2-1, with D perhaps matching TRBD1 (6 bases). CDR3 length equals 13 residues. Trimming removed 3 bases from V and 5 bases from J, with 8 bases in between. Germline V gene sequence: CDR1 ENHRY, CDR2 SYGVKD. The CDR3 loop reads CAISDSGDNEQFF. The CDR3 bases are TGTGCCATCAGTGATTCAGGGGACAATGAGCAGTTCTTC.

This chain joins TRBV7-9 and TRBJ2-1; the match to TRBD2 covers 8 bases. The germline CDR1 and CDR2 sequences are SEHNR and FQNEAQ (reference sequence). Germline trimming cut 5 bases from V and 7 bases from J; bases unmatched to any gene: 10. The CDR3 has 15 amino acids. CDR3 DNA: TGTGCCAGCAGCCCACCCGGGACTAGACTTAATGAGCAGTTCTTC. Amino acid sequence: CASSPPGTRLNEQFF.

The V gene is TRBV29-1, the J gene TRBJ1-1, with D maybe TRBD1 (6 bases). The V end was cut by 6 bases, the J end by 1 base, with 12 bases between. The germline gives CDR1 SQVTM, CDR2 ANQGSEA. This CDR3 spans 13 amino acids. The CDR3 region is CSVPGQSNTEAFF. The CDR3 DNA sequence: TGCAGCGTCCCGGGACAATCGAACACTGAAGCTTTCTTT. Together with reference TRBV29-1 and TRBJ1-1, the CDR3 gives the full variable domain: SAVISQKPSRDICQRGTSLTIQCQVDSQVTMMFWYRQQPGQSLTLIATANQGSEATYESGFVIDKFPISRPNLTFSTLTVSNMSPEDSSIYLCSVPGQSNTEAFFGQGTRLTVV.

The V call is TRBV15, the J call TRBJ1-4; 8 bases match TRBD1. With 1 base clipped from V and 7 bases from J, the junction kept 11 bases outside the gene matches. The CDR3 spans 17 residues. Germline CDR1 reads LNHNV; CDR2 reads YYDKDF (reference sequence). The CDR3 loop is CATSRVGTGTGGEKLFF. CDR3 DNA sequence: TGTGCCACCAGCAGAGTTGGCACCGGGACAGGTGGTGAAAAACTGTTTTTT.

The chain employs TRBV7-2 and TRBJ1-2; D is perhaps TRBD1 (5 bases). The germline V gene encodes CDR1 SGHTA and CDR2 FQGNSA. This CDR3 is 15 amino acids long. Trimming left V 5 bases short and J 2 bases short, with 15 bases between. The DNA of the CDR3 is TGTGCCAGCAGCCCGTGGACACGGGTAAACTATGGCTACACCTTC. Protein: CASSPWTRVNYGYTF.

A note on this clone: The sample carries other DNA sequences with the same CDR3. The CDR3 loop is CASSFGQGGEQYF. DNA of the CDR3: TGCGCCAGCAGCTTCGGACAGGGAGGGGAGCAGTACTTC. The V call is TRBV5-1, the J call TRBJ2-7; TRBD1 might be the D (8 bases). Germline CDR1 SGHRS, CDR2 YFSETQ. The CDR3 extends over 13 amino acids. V was clipped by 2 bases and J by 7 bases, with 13 bases between them.

The chain couples TRBV15 to TRBJ1-2, with D unclear. V was clipped by 1 base and J by 4 bases, with 7 bases between them. Germline values: CDR1 LNHNV, CDR2 YYDKDF (reference sequence). The CDR3 sequence is 13 residues long. The chain's CDR3 is CATSRGGLYGYTF. The CDR3 region has the DNA TGTGCCACCAGCAGAGGAGGGCTCTATGGCTACACCTTC.

This chain links TRBV25-1 with TRBJ1-6; no clear D gene. Germline V lookup: CDR1 MGHDK, CDR2 SYGVNS. V lost 3 bases and J lost 7, with 19 bases in between. CDR3 length: 17 residues. The CDR3 spells CASSDPGGLDTNSPLHF. CDR3 DNA: TGTGCCAGCAGTGACCCTGGCGGGCTTGATACCAATTCACCCCTCCACTTT.

The rearrangement uses TRBV6-5 and TRBJ2-7; 11 bases fit TRBD2. This CDR3 comprises 15 residues. Germline CDR1 reads MNHEY; CDR2 reads SVGAGI. V lost 6 bases and J lost 3; bases outside the gene matches: 7. In DNA, the CDR3 is TGTGCCAGCAGAACCGGGACTAGCGGCCACTACGAGCAGTACTTC. It specifies CASRTGTSGHYEQYF.

The V gene is TRBV5-1, the J gene TRBJ2-5, with a tentative D call TRBD1 (5 bases). This CDR3 region has 14 residues. V lost 0 bases and J 2 bases, leaving 8 bases between the germline ends. CDR1 is SGHRS, CDR2 YFSETQ, per germline. CDR3: CASSLADSQETQYF. CDR3 DNA sequence: TGCGCCAGCAGCTTGGCCGACAGTCAAGAGACCCAGTACTTC.

This rearrangement joins TRBV4-2 to TRBJ1-3, with a tentative D call TRBD1 (6 bases). The germline CDR1 and CDR2 sequences are LGHNA and YNFKEQ. Trimming took 2 bases from V and 0 from J, leaving 11 bases between them. This CDR3 comprises 16 residues. The CDR3 protein is CASSQKGTSSGNTIYF. DNA for the CDR3: TGTGCCAGCAGCCAAAAAGGGACAAGCTCTGGAAACACCATATATTTT.

The chain recombines TRBV5-1 with TRBJ2-3, with D possibly TRBD2 on 6 matching bases. V lost 0 bases and J lost 4, with 18 bases in between. The CDR3 totals 17 residues. Looked up from germline, CDR1 is SGHRS and CDR2 is YFSETQ. The CDR3 sequence is CASSLAPVGGFSDTQYF. The CDR3 nucleotides read TGCGCCAGCAGCTTGGCACCAGTGGGAGGATTCTCAGATACGCAGTATTTT.

The chain is built from TRBV27 and TRBJ1-4, with D tentatively TRBD1 (5 bases). The CDR3 loop spans 15 amino acids. Trimming cost V 6 bases and J 0 bases, with 11 bases left between them. Germline loops: CDR1 MNHEY, CDR2 SMNVEV (reference sequence). CDR3 nucleotides: TGTGCCAGCAGGCCAGACAGTGCAACTAATGAAAAACTGTTTTTT. This codes for CASRPDSATNEKLFF.

The chain employs TRBV28 and TRBJ2-3, with TRBD1 matching 10 bases. After removal of 6 bases from V and 1 base from J, the junction contained 16 bases not matched to a gene. This CDR3 region has 19 residues. Germline V gives CDR1 MDHEN, CDR2 SYDVKM. CDR3 sequence: CASRPAGTGDAKGTDTQYF. CDR3 DNA: TGTGCCAGCAGACCCGCCGGGACAGGGGATGCTAAAGGCACAGATACGCAGTATTTT.

V and J are TRBV28 and TRBJ2-2; D possibly corresponds to TRBD1 (6 bases). Germline V gene lookup returns CDR1 MDHEN and CDR2 SYDVKM. The CDR3 is 15 amino acids. The V end lost 5 bases, the J end lost 1 base, and 11 bases lay between the germline ends. CDR3 loop: CASSTPGQNTGELFF. DNA of the CDR3: TGTGCCAGCAGTACCCCGGGACAGAACACCGGGGAGCTGTTTTTT.

V is TRBV2 and J is TRBJ2-5, with TRBD1 matching over 8 bases. Germline CDR1 is SNHLY and CDR2 is FYNNEI. CDR3 length: 14 residues. V was clipped by 6 bases and J by 1 base; unmatched bases: 4. Here the CDR3 DNA reads TGTGCCAGCAGAGTGGACAGGGTCCAAGAGACCCAGTACTTC. It encodes CASRVDRVQETQYF.

The chain carries TRBV19 and TRBJ1-1; D is undetermined. The CDR3 length is 12 residues. V was clipped by 7 bases and J by 3 bases, with 9 bases between them. Germline CDR1 and CDR2: LNHDA and SQIVND (reference sequence). The CDR3 region has the DNA TGTGCCAGTATGGGGTTGTACACTGAAGCTTTCTTT. Amino acids: CASMGLYTEAFF.

The chain uses TRBV6-4 and TRBJ1-4, with D tentatively TRBD1 (5 bases). V was trimmed by 5 bases and J by 7 bases, leaving 11 bases between them. Germline CDR1 and CDR2: MRHNA and SNTAGT. This CDR3 spans 13 amino acids. CDR3 bases: TGTGCCAGCAGTTTCAACGGGGGTGAAAAACTGTTTTTT. Its protein is CASSFNGGEKLFF.

The chain recombines TRBV30 with TRBJ1-1; D gene ambiguous. V gave up 3 bases and J gave up 3 bases, with 11 bases separating them. CDR1 is GTSNPN, CDR2 SVGIG, per germline (reference sequence). CDR3 length: 13 amino acids. CDR3 sequence reads: CAWREQSYTEAFF. The CDR3 DNA follows: TGTGCCTGGAGAGAACAGTCATACACTGAAGCTTTCTTT.

The CDR3 loop is CASSPPVSRNQPQHF. As DNA, the CDR3 is TGTGCCAGCAGCCCTCCGGTCAGCCGTAATCAGCCCCAGCATTTT. The rearrangement joins TRBV6-6 to TRBJ1-5, with D unclear. CDR1 MNHNY and CDR2 SVGAGI come from the germline V gene (reference sequence). V lost 6 bases, J lost 4 bases, and 16 bases lay in between. CDR3 size: 15 residues.